Listed here is a single TCR beta chain. This may be a read error: a much more frequent sequence differs by one nucleotide. The entry originates in a study of blood T cells in healthy people across ages. A second PCR, run for roughly 7 to 11 cycles, used a sample-barcoded 5' primer plus a J-beta primer mix. One entry per CDR3 protein results from TCRdb running MiXCR on the 5' RACE reads. The top ten clones hold around a sixth of a sample with roughly 900,000 distinct CDR3 sequences, more than 25% of them seen once. CDR3 length equals 17 residues. Germline V gene data show CDR1 as SGDLS and CDR2 as YYNGEE.

This chain connects TRBV9 to TRBJ2-1; 7 bases match TRBD2. This receptor was obtained from a woman aged 80 or over in good health. Sequencing was carried out using blood. The CDR3 loop reads CAGSGPVWGGSNNEQFF. The CDR3 DNA reads TGTGCCGGCAGCGGACCGGTTTGGGGGGGGAGCAACAATGAGCAGTTCTTC.